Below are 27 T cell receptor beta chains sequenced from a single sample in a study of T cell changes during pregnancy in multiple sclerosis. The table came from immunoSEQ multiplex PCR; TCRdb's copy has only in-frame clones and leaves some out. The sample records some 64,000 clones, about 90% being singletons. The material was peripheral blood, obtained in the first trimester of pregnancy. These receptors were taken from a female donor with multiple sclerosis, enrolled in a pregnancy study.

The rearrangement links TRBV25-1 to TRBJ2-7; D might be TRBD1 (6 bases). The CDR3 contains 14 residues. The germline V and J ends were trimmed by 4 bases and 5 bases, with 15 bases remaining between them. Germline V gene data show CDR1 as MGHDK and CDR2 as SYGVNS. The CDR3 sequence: CASSGPGESDEQYF. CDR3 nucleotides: TGTGCCAGCAGTGGGCCAGGGGAGAGCGACGAGCAGTACTTC.

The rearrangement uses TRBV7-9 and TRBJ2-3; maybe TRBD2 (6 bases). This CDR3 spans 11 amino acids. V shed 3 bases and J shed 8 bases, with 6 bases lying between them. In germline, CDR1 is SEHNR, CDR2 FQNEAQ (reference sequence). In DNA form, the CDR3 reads TGTGCCAGCAGCTTCGGGGGTACGCAGTATTTT. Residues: CASSFGGTQYF.

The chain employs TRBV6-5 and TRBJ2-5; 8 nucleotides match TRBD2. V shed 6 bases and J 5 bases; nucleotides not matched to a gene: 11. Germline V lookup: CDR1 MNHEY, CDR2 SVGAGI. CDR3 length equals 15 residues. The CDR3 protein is CASSLLAGGAETQYF. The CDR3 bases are TGTGCCAGCAGCCTTCTAGCGGGCGGCGCGGAGACCCAGTACTTC.

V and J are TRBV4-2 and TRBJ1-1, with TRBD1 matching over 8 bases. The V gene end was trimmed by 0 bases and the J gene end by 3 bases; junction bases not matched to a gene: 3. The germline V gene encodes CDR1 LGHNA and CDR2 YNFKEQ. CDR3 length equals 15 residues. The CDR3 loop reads CASSQDSGQDTEAFF. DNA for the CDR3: TGTGCCAGCAGCCAAGATTCGGGACAGGACACTGAAGCTTTCTTT.

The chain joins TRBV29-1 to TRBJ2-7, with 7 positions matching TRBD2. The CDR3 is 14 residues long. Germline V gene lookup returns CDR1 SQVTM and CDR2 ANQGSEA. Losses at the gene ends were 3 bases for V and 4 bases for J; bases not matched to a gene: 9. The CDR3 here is CSVDREGGVYEQYF. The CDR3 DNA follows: TGCAGCGTTGATAGGGAGGGAGGGGTTTACGAGCAGTACTTC.

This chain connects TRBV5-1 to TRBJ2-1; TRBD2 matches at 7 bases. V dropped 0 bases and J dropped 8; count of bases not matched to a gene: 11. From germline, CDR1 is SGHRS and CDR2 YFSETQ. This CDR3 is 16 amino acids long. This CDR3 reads CASSLAGGSVRDEQFF. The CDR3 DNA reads TGCGCCAGCAGCTTGGCGGGCGGGAGCGTGAGAGATGAGCAGTTCTTC.

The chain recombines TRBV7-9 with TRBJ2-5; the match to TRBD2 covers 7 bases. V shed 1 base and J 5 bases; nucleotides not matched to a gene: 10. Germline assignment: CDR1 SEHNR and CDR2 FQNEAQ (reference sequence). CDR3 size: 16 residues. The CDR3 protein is CASSLGFAGAGETQYF. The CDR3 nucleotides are TGTGCCAGCAGCTTAGGTTTCGCGGGAGCGGGGGAGACCCAGTACTTC. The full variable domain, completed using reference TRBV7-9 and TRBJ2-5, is DTGVSQNPRHKITKRGQNVTFRCDPISEHNRLYWYRQTLGQGPEFLTYFQNEAQLEKSRLLSDRFSAERPKGSFSTLEIQRTEQGDSAMYLCASSLGFAGAGETQYFGPGTRLLVL.

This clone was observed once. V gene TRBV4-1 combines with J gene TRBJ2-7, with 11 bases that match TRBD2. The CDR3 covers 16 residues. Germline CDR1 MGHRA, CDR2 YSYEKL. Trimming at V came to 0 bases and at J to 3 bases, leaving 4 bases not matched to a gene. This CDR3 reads CASSQDPLAGGYEQYF. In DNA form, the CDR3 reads TGCGCCAGCAGCCAAGACCCTCTAGCGGGAGGCTACGAGCAGTACTTC.

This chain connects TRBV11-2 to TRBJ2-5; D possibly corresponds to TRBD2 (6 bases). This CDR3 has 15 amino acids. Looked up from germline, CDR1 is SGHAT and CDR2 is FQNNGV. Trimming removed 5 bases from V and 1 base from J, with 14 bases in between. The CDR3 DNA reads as TGTGCCAGCAGCCTTTTACCCGGGGGCCAAGAGACCCAGTACTTC. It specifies CASSLLPGGQETQYF.

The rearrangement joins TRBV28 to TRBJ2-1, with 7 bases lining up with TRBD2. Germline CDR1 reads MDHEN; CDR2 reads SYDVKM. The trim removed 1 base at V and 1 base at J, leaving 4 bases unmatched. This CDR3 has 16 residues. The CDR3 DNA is TGTGCCAGCAGTTTATATGGCGGGAGTTCCTACAATGAGCAGTTCTTC. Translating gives CASSLYGGSSYNEQFF.

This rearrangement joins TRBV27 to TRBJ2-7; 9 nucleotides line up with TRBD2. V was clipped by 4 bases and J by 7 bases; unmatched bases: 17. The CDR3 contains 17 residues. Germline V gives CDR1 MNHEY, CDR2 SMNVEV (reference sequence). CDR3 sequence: CASSSRNTGTSSKEQYF. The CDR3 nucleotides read TGTGCCAGCAGTTCCCGAAATACCGGGACTAGCTCGAAGGAGCAGTACTTC.

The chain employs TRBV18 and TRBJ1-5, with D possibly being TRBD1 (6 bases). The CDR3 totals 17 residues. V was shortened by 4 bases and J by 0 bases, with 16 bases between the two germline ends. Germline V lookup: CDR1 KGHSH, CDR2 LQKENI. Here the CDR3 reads CASSRGGQSYSNQPQHF. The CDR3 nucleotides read TGTGCCAGCTCACGCGGCGGACAGTCCTATAGCAATCAGCCCCAGCATTTT.

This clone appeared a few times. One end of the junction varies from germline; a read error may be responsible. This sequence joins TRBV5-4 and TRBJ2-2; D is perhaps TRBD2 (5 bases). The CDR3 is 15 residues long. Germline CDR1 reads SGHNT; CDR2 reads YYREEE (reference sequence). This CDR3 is CASSQYEGSTGELFF. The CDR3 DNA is TGCGCCAGCAGCCAATATGAGGGAAGCACCGGGGAGCTGTTTTTT. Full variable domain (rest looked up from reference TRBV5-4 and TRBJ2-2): ETGVTQSPTHLIKTRGQQVTLRCSSQSGHNTVSWYQQALGQGPQFIFQYYREEENGRGNFPPRFSGLQFPNYSSELNVNALELDDSALYLCASSQYEGSTGELFFGEGSRLTVL.

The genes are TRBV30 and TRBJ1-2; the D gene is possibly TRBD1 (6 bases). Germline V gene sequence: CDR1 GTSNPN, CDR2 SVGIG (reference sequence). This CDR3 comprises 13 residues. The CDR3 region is CAGDIKSYYGYTF. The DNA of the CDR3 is TGTGCAGGGGACATCAAATCCTACTATGGCTACACCTTC.

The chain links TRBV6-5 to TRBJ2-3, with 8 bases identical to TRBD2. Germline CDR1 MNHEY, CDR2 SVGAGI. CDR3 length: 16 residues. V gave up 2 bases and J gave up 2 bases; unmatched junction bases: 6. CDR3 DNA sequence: TGTGCCAGCAGTTACAGCCTAGCGGGCATCACAGATACGCAGTATTTT. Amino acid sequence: CASSYSLAGITDTQYF.

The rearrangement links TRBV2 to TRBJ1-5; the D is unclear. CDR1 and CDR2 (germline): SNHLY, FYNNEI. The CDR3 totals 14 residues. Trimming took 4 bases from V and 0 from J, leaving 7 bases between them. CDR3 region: CASSGGDSNQPQHF. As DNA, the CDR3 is TGTGCCAGCAGTGGGGGAGATAGCAATCAGCCCCAGCATTTT. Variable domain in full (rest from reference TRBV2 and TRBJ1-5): EPEVTQTPSHQVTQMGQEVILRCVPISNHLYFYWYRQILGQKVEFLVSFYNNEISEKSEIFDDQFSVERPDGSNFTLKIRSTKLEDSAMYFCASSGGDSNQPQHFGDGTRLSIL.

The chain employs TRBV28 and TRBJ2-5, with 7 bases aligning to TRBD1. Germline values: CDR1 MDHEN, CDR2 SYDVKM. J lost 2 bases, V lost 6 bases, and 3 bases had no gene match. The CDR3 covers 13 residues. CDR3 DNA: TGTGCCAGCAGCCCCAGGGGGCAAGAGACCCAGTACTTC. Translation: CASSPRGQETQYF.

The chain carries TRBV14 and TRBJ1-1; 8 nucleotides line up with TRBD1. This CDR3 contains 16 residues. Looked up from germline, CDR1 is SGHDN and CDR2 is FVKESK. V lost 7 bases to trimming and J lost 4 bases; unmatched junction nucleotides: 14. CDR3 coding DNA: TGTGCCAGCACCCCAATGGGTGACAGGGGATCCACTGAAGCTTTCTTT. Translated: CASTPMGDRGSTEAFF.

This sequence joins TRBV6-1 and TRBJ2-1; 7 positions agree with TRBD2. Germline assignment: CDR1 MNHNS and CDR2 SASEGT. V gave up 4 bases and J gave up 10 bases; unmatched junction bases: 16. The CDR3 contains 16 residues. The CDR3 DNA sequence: TGTGCCAGCAGTGTTAGGACGGGAGGACTAGTCAACGAGCAGTTCTTC. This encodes CASSVRTGGLVNEQFF.

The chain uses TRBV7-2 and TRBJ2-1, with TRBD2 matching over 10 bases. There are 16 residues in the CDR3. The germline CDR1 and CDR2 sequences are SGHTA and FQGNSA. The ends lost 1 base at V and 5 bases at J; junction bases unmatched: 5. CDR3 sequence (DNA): TGTGCCAGCAGCTTAGTTCCAGCGGGGGGGGACAATGAGCAGTTCTTC. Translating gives CASSLVPAGGDNEQFF. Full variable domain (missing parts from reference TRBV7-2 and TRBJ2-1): GAGVSQSPSNKVTEKGKDVELRCDPISGHTALYWYRQSLGQGLEFLIYFQGNSAPDKSGLPSDRFSAERTGGSVSTLTIQRTQQEDSAVYLCASSLVPAGGDNEQFFGPGTRLTVL.

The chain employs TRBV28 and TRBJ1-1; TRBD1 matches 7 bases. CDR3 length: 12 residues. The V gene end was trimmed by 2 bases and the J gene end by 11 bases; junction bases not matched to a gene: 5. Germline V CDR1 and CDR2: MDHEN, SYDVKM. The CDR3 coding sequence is TGTGCCAGCAGTTTAGTAGGGGGCTGGGCTTTCTTT. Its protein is CASSLVGGWAFF. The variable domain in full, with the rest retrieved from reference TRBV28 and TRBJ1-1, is DVKVTQSSRYLVKRTGEKVFLECVQDMDHENMFWYRQDPGLGLRLIYFSYDVKMKEKGDIPEGYSVSREKKERFSLILESASTNQTSMYLCASSLVGGWAFFGQGTRLTVV.

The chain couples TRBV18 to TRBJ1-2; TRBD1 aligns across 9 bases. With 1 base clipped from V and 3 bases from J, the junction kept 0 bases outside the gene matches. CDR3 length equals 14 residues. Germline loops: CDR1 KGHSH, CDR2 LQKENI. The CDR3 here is CASSPRTGDYGYTF. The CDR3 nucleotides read TGTGCCAGCTCACCACGGACAGGGGACTATGGCTACACCTTC.

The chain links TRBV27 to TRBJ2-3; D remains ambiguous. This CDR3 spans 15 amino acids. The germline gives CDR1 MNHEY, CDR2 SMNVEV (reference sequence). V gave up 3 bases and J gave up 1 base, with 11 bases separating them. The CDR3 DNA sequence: TGTGCCAGCAGTTTCCTTTTTCCGGGCACAGATACGCAGTATTTT. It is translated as CASSFLFPGTDTQYF.

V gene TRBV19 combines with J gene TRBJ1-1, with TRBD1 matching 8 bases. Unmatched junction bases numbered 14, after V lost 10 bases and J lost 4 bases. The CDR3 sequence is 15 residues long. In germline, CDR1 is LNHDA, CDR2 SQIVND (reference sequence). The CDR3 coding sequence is TGTGCCACCGAACAGGGGGTCGGGGTGGGCACTGAAGCTTTCTTT. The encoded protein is CATEQGVGVGTEAFF.

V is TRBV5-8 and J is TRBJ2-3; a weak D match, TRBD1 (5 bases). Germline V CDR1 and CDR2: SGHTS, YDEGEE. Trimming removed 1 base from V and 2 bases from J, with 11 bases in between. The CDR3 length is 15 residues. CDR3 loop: CASSLLGVYTDTQYF. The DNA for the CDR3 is TGTGCCAGCAGCTTGTTAGGGGTATACACAGATACGCAGTATTTT.

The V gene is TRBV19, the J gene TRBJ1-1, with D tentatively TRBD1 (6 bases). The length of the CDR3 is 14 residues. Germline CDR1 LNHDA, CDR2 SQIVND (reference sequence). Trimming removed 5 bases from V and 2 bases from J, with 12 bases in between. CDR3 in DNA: TGTGCCAGTAGTCTTGGACAGATAAACACTGAAGCTTTCTTT. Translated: CASSLGQINTEAFF.

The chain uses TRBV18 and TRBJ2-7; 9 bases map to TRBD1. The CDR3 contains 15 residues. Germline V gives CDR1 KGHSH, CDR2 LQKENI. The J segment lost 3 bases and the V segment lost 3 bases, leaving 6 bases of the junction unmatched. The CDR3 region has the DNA TGTGCCAGCTCACCCCCGGGACAGGGAGGCTACGAGCAGTACTTC. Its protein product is CASSPPGQGGYEQYF.